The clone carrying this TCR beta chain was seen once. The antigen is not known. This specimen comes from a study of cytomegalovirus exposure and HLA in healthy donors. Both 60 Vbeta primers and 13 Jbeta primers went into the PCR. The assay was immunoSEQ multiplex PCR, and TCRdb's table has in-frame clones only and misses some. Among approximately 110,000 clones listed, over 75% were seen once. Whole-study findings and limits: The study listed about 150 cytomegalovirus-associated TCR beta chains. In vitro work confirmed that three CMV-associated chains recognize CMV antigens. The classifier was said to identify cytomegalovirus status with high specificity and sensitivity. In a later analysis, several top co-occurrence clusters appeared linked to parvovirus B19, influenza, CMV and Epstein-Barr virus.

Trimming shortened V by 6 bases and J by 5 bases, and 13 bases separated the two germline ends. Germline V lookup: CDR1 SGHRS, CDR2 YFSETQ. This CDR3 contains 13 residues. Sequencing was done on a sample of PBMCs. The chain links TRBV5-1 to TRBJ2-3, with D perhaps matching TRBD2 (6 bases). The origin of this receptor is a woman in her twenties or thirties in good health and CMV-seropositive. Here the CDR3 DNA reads TGCGCCAGCACTGGGGTCGGGAGAGATACGCAGTATTTT. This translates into CASTGVGRDTQYF.